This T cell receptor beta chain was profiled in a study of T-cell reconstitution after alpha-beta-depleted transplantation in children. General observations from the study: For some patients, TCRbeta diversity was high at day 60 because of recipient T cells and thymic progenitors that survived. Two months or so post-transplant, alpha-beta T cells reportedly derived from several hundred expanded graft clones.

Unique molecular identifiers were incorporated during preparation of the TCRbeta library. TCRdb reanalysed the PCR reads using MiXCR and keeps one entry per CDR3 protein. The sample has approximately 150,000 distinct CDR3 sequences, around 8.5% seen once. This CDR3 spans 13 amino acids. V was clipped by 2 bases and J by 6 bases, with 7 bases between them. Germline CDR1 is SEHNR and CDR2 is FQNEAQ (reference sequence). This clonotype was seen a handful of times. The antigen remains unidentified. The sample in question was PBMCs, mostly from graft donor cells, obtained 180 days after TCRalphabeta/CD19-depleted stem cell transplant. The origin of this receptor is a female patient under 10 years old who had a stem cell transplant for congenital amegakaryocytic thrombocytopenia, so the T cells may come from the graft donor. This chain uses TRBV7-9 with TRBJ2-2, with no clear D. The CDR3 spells CASSLIGPGELFF. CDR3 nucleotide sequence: TGTGCCAGCAGCTTAATTGGGCCCGGGGAGCTGTTTTTT.